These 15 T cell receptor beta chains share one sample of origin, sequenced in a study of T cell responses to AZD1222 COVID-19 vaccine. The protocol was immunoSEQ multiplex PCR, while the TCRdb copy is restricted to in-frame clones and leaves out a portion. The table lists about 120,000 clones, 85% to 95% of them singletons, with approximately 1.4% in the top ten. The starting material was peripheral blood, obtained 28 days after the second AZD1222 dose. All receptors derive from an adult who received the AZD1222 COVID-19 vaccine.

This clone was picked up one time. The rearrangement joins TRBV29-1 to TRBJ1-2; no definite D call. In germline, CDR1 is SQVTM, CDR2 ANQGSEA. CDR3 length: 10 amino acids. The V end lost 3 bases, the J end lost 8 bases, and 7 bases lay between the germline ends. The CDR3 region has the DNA TGCAGCGTTGACTTCGGAGGCTACACCTTC. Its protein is CSVDFGGYTF.

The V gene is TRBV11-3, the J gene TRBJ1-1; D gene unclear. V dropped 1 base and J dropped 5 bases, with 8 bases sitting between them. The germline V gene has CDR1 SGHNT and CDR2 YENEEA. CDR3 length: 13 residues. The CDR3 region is CASSLGSGTEAFF. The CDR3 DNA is TGTGCCAGCAGCTTAGGGTCGGGGACTGAAGCTTTCTTT.

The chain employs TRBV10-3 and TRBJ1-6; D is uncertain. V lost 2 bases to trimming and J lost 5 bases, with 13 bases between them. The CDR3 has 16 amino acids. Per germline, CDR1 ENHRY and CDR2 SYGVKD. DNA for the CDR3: TGTGCCATCAGTGAGAGGGAGGGCTCGGATAATTCACCCCTCCACTTT. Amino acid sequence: CAISEREGSDNSPLHF.

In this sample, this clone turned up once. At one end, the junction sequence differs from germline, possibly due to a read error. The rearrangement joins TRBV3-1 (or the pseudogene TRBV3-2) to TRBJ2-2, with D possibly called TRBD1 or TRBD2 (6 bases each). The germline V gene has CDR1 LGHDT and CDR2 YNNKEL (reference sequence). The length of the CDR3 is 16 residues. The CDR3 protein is CVSSRGQGDHTGELFF. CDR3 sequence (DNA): TGTGTCAGCAGCCGGGGGCAGGGAGATCACACCGGGGAGCTGTTTTTT.

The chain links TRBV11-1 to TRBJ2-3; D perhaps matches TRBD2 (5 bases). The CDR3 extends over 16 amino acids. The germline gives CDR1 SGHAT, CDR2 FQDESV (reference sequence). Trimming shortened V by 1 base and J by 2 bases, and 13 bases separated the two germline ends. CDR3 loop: CASSLGTRTPTDTQYF. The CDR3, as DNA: TGTGCCAGCAGCTTAGGGACTCGTACACCCACAGATACGCAGTATTTT.

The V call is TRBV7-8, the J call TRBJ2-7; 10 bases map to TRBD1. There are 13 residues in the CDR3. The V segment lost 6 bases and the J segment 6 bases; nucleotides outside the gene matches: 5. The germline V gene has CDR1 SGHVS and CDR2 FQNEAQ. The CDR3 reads CASSRDRGREQYF. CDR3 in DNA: TGTGCCAGCAGTCGGGACAGGGGACGCGAGCAGTACTTC.

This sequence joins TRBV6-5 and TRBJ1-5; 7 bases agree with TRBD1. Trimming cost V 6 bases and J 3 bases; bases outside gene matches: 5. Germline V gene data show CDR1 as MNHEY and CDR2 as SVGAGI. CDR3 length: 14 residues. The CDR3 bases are TGTGCCAGCAGCCCAGGGACAGTCAATCAGCCCCAGCATTTT. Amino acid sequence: CASSPGTVNQPQHF.

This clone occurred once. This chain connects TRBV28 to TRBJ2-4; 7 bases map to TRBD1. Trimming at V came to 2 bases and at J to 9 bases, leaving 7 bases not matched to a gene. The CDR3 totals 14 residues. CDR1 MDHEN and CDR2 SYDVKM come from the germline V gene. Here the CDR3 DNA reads TGTGCCAGCAGTTTACAATGGGACAGTCGCATTCAGTACTTC. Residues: CASSLQWDSRIQYF.

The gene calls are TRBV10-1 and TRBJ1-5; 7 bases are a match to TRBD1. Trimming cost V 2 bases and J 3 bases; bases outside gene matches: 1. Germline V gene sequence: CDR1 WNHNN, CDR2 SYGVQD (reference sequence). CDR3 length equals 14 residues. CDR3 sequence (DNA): TGCGCCAGCAGTGAGGACAGGGCCAATCAGCCCCAGCATTTT. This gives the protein CASSEDRANQPQHF.

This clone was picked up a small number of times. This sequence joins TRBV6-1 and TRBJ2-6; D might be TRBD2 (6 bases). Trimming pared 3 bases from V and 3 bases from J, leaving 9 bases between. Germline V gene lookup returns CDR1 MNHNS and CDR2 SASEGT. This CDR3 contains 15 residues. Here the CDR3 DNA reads TGTGCCAGCAGTGACAGGGAGGATGGGGCCAACGTCCTGACTTTC. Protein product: CASSDREDGANVLTF.

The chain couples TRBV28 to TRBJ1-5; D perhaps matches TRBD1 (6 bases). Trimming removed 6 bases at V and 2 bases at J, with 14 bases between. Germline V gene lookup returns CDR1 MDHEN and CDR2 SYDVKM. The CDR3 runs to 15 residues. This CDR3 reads CASSRRGQGNQPQHF. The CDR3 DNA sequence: TGTGCCAGCAGCCGACGGGGGCAGGGCAATCAGCCCCAGCATTTT.

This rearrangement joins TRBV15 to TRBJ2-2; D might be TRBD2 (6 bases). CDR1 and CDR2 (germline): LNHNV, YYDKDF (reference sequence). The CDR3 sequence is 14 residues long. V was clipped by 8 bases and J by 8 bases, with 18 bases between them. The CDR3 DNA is TGTGCCACCGGATTATTCCGGGGGTCTGGGGAGCTGTTTTTT. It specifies CATGLFRGSGELFF.

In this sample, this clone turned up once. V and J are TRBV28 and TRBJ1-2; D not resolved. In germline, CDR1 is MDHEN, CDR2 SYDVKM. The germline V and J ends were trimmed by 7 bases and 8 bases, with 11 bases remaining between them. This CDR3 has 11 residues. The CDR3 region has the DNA TGTGCCAGCACCTCCCCTCAGGGCTACACCTTC. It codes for CASTSPQGYTF.

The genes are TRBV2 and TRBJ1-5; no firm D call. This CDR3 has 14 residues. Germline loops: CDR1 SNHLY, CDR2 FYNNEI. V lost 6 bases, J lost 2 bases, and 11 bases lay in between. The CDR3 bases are TGTGCCAGCAGGGCCTCAACGGGCAATCAGCCCCAGCATTTT. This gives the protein CASRASTGNQPQHF.

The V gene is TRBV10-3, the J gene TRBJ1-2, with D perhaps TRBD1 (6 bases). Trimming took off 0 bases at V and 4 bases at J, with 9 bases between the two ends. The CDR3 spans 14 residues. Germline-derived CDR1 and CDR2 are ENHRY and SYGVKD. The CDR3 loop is CAISESDSGYGYTF. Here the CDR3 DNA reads TGTGCCATCAGTGAGTCGGACAGTGGCTATGGCTACACCTTC.